The 18 T cell receptor beta chains listed next were all sequenced from one sample in a study of blood T cell repertoires in COVID-19 (TCRdb year 2020). Receptor libraries were prepared by the immunoSEQ multiplex PCR assay. Not all clones reach the TCRdb copy of this immuneACCESS table, which keeps in-frame sequences only. Checked studies attribute under half of the gap to unresolved V genes and leave the rest unexplained. The sample table shows about 220,000 clones, and around 80% are seen once. 7.2% of the sample goes to the ten largest clones. Sequenced sample: peripheral blood. These receptors all stem from a woman in her seventies with acute or convalescent COVID-19.

The chain uses TRBV30 and TRBJ1-2; no clear D gene. Trimming removed 2 bases from V and 2 bases from J, with 12 bases in between. The V gene's germline CDR1 is GTSNPN and CDR2 SVGIG (reference sequence). The CDR3 loop spans 14 amino acids. CDR3 loop: CAWSRRTLNYGYTF. CDR3 DNA: TGTGCCTGGAGTCGTCGGACTCTGAACTATGGCTACACCTTC.

This chain joins TRBV30 and TRBJ1-2; a weak D match, TRBD1 (6 bases). V was trimmed by 3 bases and J by 5 bases, leaving 16 bases between them. The V gene's germline CDR1 is GTSNPN and CDR2 SVGIG (reference sequence). The CDR3 is 14 amino acids. CDR3 amino acids: CAWRVLGASYGYTF. CDR3 nucleotides: TGTGCCTGGAGGGTCCTGGGGGCGTCTTATGGCTACACCTTC. Full variable domain (remainder filled in from reference TRBV30 and TRBJ1-2): SQTIHQWPATLVQPVGSPLSLECTVEGTSNPNLYWYRQAAGRGLQLLFYSVGIGQISSEVPQNLSASRPQDRQFILSSKKLLLSDSGFYLCAWRVLGASYGYTFGSGTRLTVV.

V gene TRBV10-2 combines with J gene TRBJ2-5, with D perhaps TRBD2 (7 bases). V shed 10 bases and J shed 5 bases, with 20 bases lying between them. The CDR3 runs to 14 residues. Germline V gives CDR1 WSHSY, CDR2 SAAADI. The CDR3 DNA is TGCGCCACTAATGGGGGGGGCGCAGGGGAGACCCAGTACTTC. Translating it yields CATNGGGAGETQYF.

The genes are TRBV7-2 and TRBJ2-2, with D possibly matching TRBD1 (5 bases). Trimming removed 5 bases from V and 0 bases from J, with 13 bases in between. Germline assignment: CDR1 SGHTA and CDR2 FQGNSA. This CDR3 has 16 amino acids. The DNA for the CDR3 is TGTGCCAGCAGCCCGCACAGGCGACCGAACACCGGGGAGCTGTTTTTT. The encoded protein is CASSPHRRPNTGELFF.

V and J are TRBV24-1 and TRBJ2-7; a weak D match, TRBD1 (6 bases). The V end was cut by 6 bases, the J end by 9 bases, with 17 bases between. Germline assignment: CDR1 KGHDR and CDR2 SFDVKD. CDR3 size: 13 residues. The DNA of the CDR3 is TGTGCCACCAGTCCGGCACAGGGAAGGGGGCAGTACTTC. This sequence encodes CATSPAQGRGQYF.

The chain couples TRBV9 to TRBJ1-2, with a possible D match to TRBD1 (5 bases). Trimming shortened V by 0 bases and J by 2 bases, and 11 bases separated the two germline ends. The CDR3 extends over 15 amino acids. CDR1 SGDLS and CDR2 YYNGEE come from the germline V gene. The CDR3 is CASSVERGNNYGYTF. In DNA form, the CDR3 reads TGTGCCAGCAGCGTAGAAAGGGGTAACAACTATGGCTACACCTTC.

The chain uses TRBV5-8 and TRBJ2-5; 7 bases match TRBD2. Germline trimming cut 3 bases from V and 2 bases from J; bases unmatched to any gene: 10. The CDR3 consists of 16 residues. The V gene's germline CDR1 is SGHTS and CDR2 YDEGEE. The CDR3 DNA follows: TGTGCCAGCAGCTCCCTCTGGGGGGGAGCTCAAGAGACCCAGTACTTC. Translation gives CASSSLWGGAQETQYF.

V usage is TRBV6-6 and J usage is TRBJ2-5; tentatively, D is TRBD2 (6 bases). Germline loops: CDR1 MNHNY, CDR2 SVGAGI (reference sequence). The ends were cut back, 0 bases at V and 4 bases at J, with 15 bases in the middle. The length of the CDR3 is 16 residues. CDR3 region: CASSYSMGGGRETQYF. In DNA form, the CDR3 reads TGTGCCAGCAGTTACTCGATGGGAGGAGGGAGAGAGACCCAGTACTTC.

This sequence joins TRBV6-1 and TRBJ2-7; 8 nucleotides match TRBD1. Per germline, CDR1 MNHNS and CDR2 SASEGT. The CDR3 is made up of 14 amino acids. The trim removed 1 base at V and 4 bases at J, leaving 3 bases unmatched. The DNA of the CDR3 is TGTGCCAGCAGTGAAGACTACAGGGGGTACGAGCAGTACGTC. Translating gives CASSEDYRGYEQYV.

The table lists this clone with a count of one. The chain joins TRBV11-1 to TRBJ2-7; 8 bases are shared with TRBD1. V lost 5 bases and J lost 5; bases outside the gene matches: 8. The CDR3 covers 14 residues. Looked up from germline, CDR1 is SGHAT and CDR2 is FQDESV (reference sequence). The CDR3 DNA follows: TGTGCCAGCAGCATTCGGACAGGGATAAACGAGCAGTACTTC. Protein sequence: CASSIRTGINEQYF.

The V call is TRBV7-2, the J call TRBJ2-5, with 8 positions matching TRBD1. The CDR3 is made up of 15 amino acids. CDR1 and CDR2 (germline): SGHTA, FQGNSA. The V gene end was trimmed by 5 bases and the J gene end by 5 bases; junction bases not matched to a gene: 10. CDR3 region: CASSTRTGPSETQYF. In nucleotides, the CDR3 is TGTGCCAGCAGCACGCGGACAGGGCCCTCTGAGACCCAGTACTTC.

The genes are TRBV5-1 and TRBJ1-5; TRBD1 aligns across 8 bases. CDR1 and CDR2 from the germline V gene are SGHRS and YFSETQ. Trimming cost V 4 bases and J 0 bases; bases outside gene matches: 15. The CDR3 extends over 19 amino acids. The CDR3 region has the DNA TGCGCCAGCAGCCCCTCGCCCCGGACAGGGTCTAATAGCAATCAGCCCCAGCATTTT. Its translation is CASSPSPRTGSNSNQPQHF.

Worth noting for this clone: One junction end does not reproduce the germline sequence, and a read error may be involved. The CDR3 sequence: CASSYGTSGASVSLF. In nucleotides, the CDR3 is TGTGCCAGCAGCTACGGGACTAGCGGGGCTAGCGTTTCACTCTTC. V and J are TRBV6-5 and TRBJ2-1; 13 bases are a match to TRBD2. Per germline, CDR1 MNHEY and CDR2 SVGAGI. This CDR3 contains 15 residues.

The CDR3 nucleotides are TGTGCCAGCAGCCCCCGGGTAGCGGGGGGGCCATTTCGGGAGACCCAGTACTTC. This encodes CASSPRVAGGPFRETQYF. The J gene is TRBJ2-5, the V gene TRBV14, with 11 nucleotides matching TRBD2. Trimming at V came to 4 bases and at J to 5 bases, leaving 15 bases not matched to a gene. CDR3 size: 18 residues. CDR1 and CDR2 from the germline V gene are SGHDN and FVKESK.

The rearrangement uses TRBV18 and TRBJ2-5; D might be TRBD1 (6 bases). V lost 4 bases and J 4 bases, leaving 19 bases between the germline ends. Germline loops: CDR1 KGHSH, CDR2 LQKENI. CDR3 length: 16 residues. The CDR3 region is CASSLLGTGIGETQYF. DNA for the CDR3: TGTGCCAGCTCACTTTTAGGTACAGGGATCGGAGAGACCCAGTACTTC.

This sequence joins TRBV5-5 and TRBJ2-5, with no clear D. V gave up 4 bases and J gave up 3 bases, with 4 bases separating them. The CDR3 is 11 amino acids. Germline V gives CDR1 SGHKS, CDR2 YYEKEE (reference sequence). The CDR3 is CASSPEETQYF. The CDR3 bases are TGTGCCAGCAGCCCGGAAGAGACCCAGTACTTC.

The chain employs TRBV2 and TRBJ1-3; maybe TRBD1 (6 bases). The CDR3 covers 16 residues. The germline CDR1 and CDR2 sequences are SNHLY and FYNNEI. V gave up 0 bases and J gave up 4 bases, with 13 bases separating them. CDR3 nucleotide sequence: TGTGCCAGCAGTGAAGCGGGCAGGGGATTCGGAAACACCATATATTTT. This sequence encodes CASSEAGRGFGNTIYF. Variable domain in full (rest from reference TRBV2 and TRBJ1-3): EPEVTQTPSHQVTQMGQEVILRCVPISNHLYFYWYRQILGQKVEFLVSFYNNEISEKSEIFDDQFSVERPDGSNFTLKIRSTKLEDSAMYFCASSEAGRGFGNTIYFGEGSWLTVV.

The CDR3 region is CASSQSLAGNTIYF. CDR3 sequence (DNA): TGTGCCAGCAGCCAATCGTTAGCGGGAAACACCATATATTTT. The J gene is TRBJ1-3, the V gene TRBV14; D not certain. V lost 2 bases and J lost 4, with 9 bases in between. This CDR3 comprises 14 residues. CDR1 is SGHDN and CDR2 is FVKESK in the germline V gene.